This TCR beta chain is drawn from a study of cytomegalovirus exposure and HLA in healthy donors. General study findings and limits: Other equally common chains were less clonally expanded than HLA-associated TCR beta chains, a later analysis showed.

A word on this clone: Its antigen remains unidentified.

The CDR3 contains 16 residues. With 0 bases removed from V and 5 bases from J, the gap between germline ends came to 16 bases. Germline V gene lookup returns CDR1 MGHRA and CDR2 YSYEKL. Researchers ran the PCR with 60 Vbeta and 13 Jbeta primers. The protocol was immunoSEQ multiplex PCR, while the TCRdb copy is restricted to in-frame clones and leaves out a portion. The sample holds about 200,000 clones. This chain uses TRBV4-1 with TRBJ2-5; no clear D gene. The source is a young man in good health and CMV-seronegative. Material: PBMCs. The CDR3 sequence: CASSQEAQATVETQYF. The CDR3, as DNA: TGCGCCAGCAGCCAAGAGGCCCAGGCCACCGTCGAGACCCAGTACTTC.